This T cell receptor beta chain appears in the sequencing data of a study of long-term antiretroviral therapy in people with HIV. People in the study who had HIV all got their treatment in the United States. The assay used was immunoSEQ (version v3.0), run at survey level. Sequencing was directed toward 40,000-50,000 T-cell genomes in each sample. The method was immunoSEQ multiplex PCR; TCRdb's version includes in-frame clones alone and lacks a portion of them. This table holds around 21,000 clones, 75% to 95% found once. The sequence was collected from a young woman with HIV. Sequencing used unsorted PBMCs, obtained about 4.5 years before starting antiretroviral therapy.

Written as DNA, the CDR3 is TGTGCCAGTAGTATTGACAGGGCCTACGAGCAGTACTTC. As protein: CASSIDRAYEQYF. V and J are TRBV19 and TRBJ2-7, with 7 bases aligning to TRBD1. CDR1 and CDR2 (germline): LNHDA, SQIVND (reference sequence). This CDR3 spans 13 amino acids. The V segment lost 3 bases and the J segment 2 bases; nucleotides outside the gene matches: 1.